A selection of T cell receptor beta chains follows, all from one sample in a study of radiotherapy plus CTLA-4 blockade in lung cancer. TCRdb's table, derived via immunoSEQ multiplex PCR, lists solely in-frame clones and lacks some. Among nearly 95,000 clones listed, 82% were seen once. This specimen was peripheral blood, taken from a patient treated with radiotherapy plus ipilimumab. These receptors all come from a human donor with non-small cell lung cancer that progressed on radiotherapy plus ipilimumab. Each CDR3 is given without its conserved first and last residue. Each record gives: V gene, D gene, J gene, CDR3 length, CDR3 protein. A D gene is named only where the DNA matches it firmly.

TRBV2	NA	TRBJ1-3	12	ASKPGISGNTIY
TRBV5-1	TRBD2	TRBJ2-2	10	ASGGGAGELF
TRBV5-8	NA	TRBJ1-2	11	ASSSRPLGGYT
TRBV18	TRBD2	TRBJ2-3	11	ASRSGSSDTQY
TRBV9	NA	TRBJ1-3	12	ASSVDPSGNTIY
TRBV27	NA	TRBJ1-4	13	ASSRREYSNEKLF
TRBV14	NA	TRBJ1-2	10	ASSQSSYGYT
TRBV4-3	NA	TRBJ2-3	9	ASSRGDTQY
TRBV27	NA	TRBJ1-5	12	ASSPGTTRQPQH
TRBV6-5	NA	TRBJ2-1	14	ASSSGAVSSYNEQF
TRBV4-1	NA	TRBJ2-7	12	ASSQVEGNYEQY
TRBV11-2	NA	TRBJ2-4	12	ASSFTGTQNIQY
TRBV10-2	NA	TRBJ2-7	11	ASSAPRKGEQY
TRBV4-1	TRBD1	TRBJ2-6	14	ASGGQASSGANVLT
TRBV11-1	TRBD1	TRBJ2-2	14	ASSLLGQGYTGELF
TRBV6-6	TRBD1	TRBJ2-6	14	ASSGTGSSGANVLT
TRBV30	TRBD2	TRBJ2-1	11	AWSAAGGNEQF
TRBV6-1	NA	TRBJ2-3	11	ASIGSFTDTQY
TRBV2	NA	TRBJ1-4	13	ASSDSADSNEKLF
TRBV6-5	NA	TRBJ1-2	9	ASKAGGGYT
TRBV19	NA	TRBJ2-1	12	ASSMWGPYNEQF
TRBV5-4	TRBD2	TRBJ2-5	13	ASSLSSGGKETQY
TRBV6-6	NA	TRBJ2-2	12	ASSYSGITGELF
TRBV7-2	NA	TRBJ2-3	13	ASSLAYRDTDTQY
TRBV10-2	NA	TRBJ2-7	11	ASSTGNSYEQY
TRBV5-1	NA	TRBJ1-4	13	ASSLEGRTNEKLF
TRBV6-5	NA	TRBJ2-5	12	ASSYQRGRETQY
TRBV12-2	NA	TRBJ1-5	13	ASRLEGDSNQPQH
TRBV4-1	TRBD1	TRBJ1-1	14	ASSQLTTGLSTEAF
TRBV9	NA	TRBJ1-2	13	ASSVVGNAGYGYT
TRBV28	NA	TRBJ2-2	13	ASSLTTTDTGELF
TRBV2	TRBD2	TRBJ2-7	10	ASAGESYEQY
TRBV10-3	NA	TRBJ2-1	12	AISVKGGYNEQF
TRBV7-2	NA	TRBJ2-6	13	ASIRDPSGANVLT
TRBV19	TRBD2	TRBJ2-1	12	ASSTGTNYNEQF
TRBV6-4	NA	TRBJ1-1	12	ASSEFRLNTEAF
TRBV5-6	NA	TRBJ2-5	11	ASSLLGMETQY
TRBV5-1	NA	TRBJ2-1	12	ASSQQEIYNEQF
TRBV27	TRBD2	TRBJ2-1	13	ASSFTGTSGSLTF
TRBV30	TRBD1	NA	13	AWSVRQGIFDEQY
TRBV10-1	NA	TRBJ2-7	13	ASSEMPGRDNEQY
TRBV5-1	NA	TRBJ2-2	12	ASSQKQGTGELF
TRBV4-1	NA	TRBJ1-2	12	ASSQDPGNYGYT
TRBV6-5	NA	TRBJ2-2	12	ATDREMDTGELF
TRBV7-2	NA	TRBJ2-3	13	ASSLAMVRPDTQY
TRBV7-2	NA	TRBJ2-3	15	ASSRATMILSTDTQY
TRBV7-6	NA	TRBJ1-5	11	ASSHGYNQPQH
TRBV5-1	NA	TRBJ1-3	13	ASSLGQSNGNTIY
TRBV29-1	TRBD2	TRBJ2-1	12	SVERTGLAGQQF
TRBV30	TRBD1	TRBJ1-2	11	AWGVRDRDGYT
TRBV9	NA	TRBJ2-2	14	ASSVGNSGNTGELF
TRBV18	NA	TRBJ1-3	15	ASSPTPQSMPGNTIY
TRBV7-8	NA	TRBJ2-7	15	ASSLERARGGAYEQY
TRBV2	TRBD2	TRBJ2-3	12	ASSRTSGSNTQY
TRBV7-9	NA	TRBJ2-5	13	ASTESRGRQETQY
TRBV5-4	NA	TRBJ1-2	11	ASSRDRFRGYT